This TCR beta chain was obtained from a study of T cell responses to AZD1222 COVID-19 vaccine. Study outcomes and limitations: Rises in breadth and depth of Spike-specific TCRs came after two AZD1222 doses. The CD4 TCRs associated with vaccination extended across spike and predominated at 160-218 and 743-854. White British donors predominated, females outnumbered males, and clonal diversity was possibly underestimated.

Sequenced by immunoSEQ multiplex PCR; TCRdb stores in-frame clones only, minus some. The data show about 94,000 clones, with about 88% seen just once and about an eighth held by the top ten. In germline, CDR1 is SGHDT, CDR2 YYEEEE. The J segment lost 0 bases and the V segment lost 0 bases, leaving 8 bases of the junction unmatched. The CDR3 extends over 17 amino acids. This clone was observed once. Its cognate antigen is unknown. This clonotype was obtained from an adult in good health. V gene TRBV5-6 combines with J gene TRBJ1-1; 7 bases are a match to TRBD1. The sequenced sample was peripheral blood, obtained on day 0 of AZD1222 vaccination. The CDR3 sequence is CASSLAVGGQLNTEAFF. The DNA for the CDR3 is TGTGCCAGCAGCTTGGCCGTGGGGGGACAGTTGAACACTGAAGCTTTCTTT.